The present T cell receptor (beta chain) was sequenced within a study of T cell responses to AZD1222 COVID-19 vaccine. Study-wide points: Nearly half of the spike-specific TCRs reportedly recognize variant regions that carry no mutations. Two doses of AZD1222 preceded a rise in Spike-specific TCR breadth and depth.

Sequencing was performed with immunoSEQ multiplex PCR; in TCRdb, only in-frame clones are kept and a portion is missing. The sample has some 120,000 clones, more than 80% seen once; the top ten hold just under 4.5%. There are 14 residues in the CDR3. The V gene end was trimmed by 6 bases and the J gene end by 9 bases; junction bases not matched to a gene: 6. Germline assignment: CDR1 MNHEY and CDR2 SVGEGT. To note about this clone: As yet, its antigen is unknown.

This receptor was obtained from an adult who received the AZD1222 COVID-19 vaccine. The sequencing used peripheral blood, collected 28 days after the second AZD1222 dose. The chain recombines TRBV6-2 or TRBV6-3 with TRBJ2-1; 12 positions agree with TRBD2. The CDR3 DNA is TGTGCCAGCAGCCTAGCGGGGGGGCCGGGTGAGCAGTTCTTC. Amino acid sequence: CASSLAGGPGEQFF.